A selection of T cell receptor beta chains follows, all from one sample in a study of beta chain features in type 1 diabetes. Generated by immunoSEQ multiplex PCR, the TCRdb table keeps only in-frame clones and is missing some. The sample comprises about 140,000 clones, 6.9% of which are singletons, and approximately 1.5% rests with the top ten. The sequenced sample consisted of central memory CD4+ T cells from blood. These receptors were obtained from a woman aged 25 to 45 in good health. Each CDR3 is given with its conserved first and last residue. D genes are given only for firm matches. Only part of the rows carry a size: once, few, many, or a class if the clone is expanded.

TGCGCCAGCAGCCGGCAGGGGAGGGTAGGCTCCTACAATGAGCAGTTCTTC,CASSRQGRVGSYNEQFF,TRBJ2-1,.,TRBV5-1,few
TGTGCCAGCAGCAAACCCGGGACAGGGAACCCGAATGAAAAACTGTTTTTT,CASSKPGTGNPNEKLFF,TRBJ1-4,.,TRBV21-1,.
TGTGCCAGCAGCCCCCAAGCGGGAGGAAACACCGGGGAGCTGTTTTTT,CASSPQAGGNTGELFF,TRBJ2-2,TRBD2,TRBV7-2,.
TGTGCCAGCAGCTTAGGGGCTAGCGGGAACTCCTACGAGCAGTACTTC,CASSLGASGNSYEQYF,TRBJ2-7,TRBD2,TRBV11-2,.
TGTGCCAGCAGCGTAGCCGGGAGTGCAGATACGCAGTATTTT,CASSVAGSADTQYF,TRBJ2-3,.,TRBV9,.
TGCAGCGCACAACCCGTGGCGGCTAACTATGGCTACACCTTC,CSAQPVAANYGYTF,TRBJ1-2,.,TRBV29-1,few
TGTGCCAGCAACGAAGGGACTAGCAGCGAGACCCAGTACTTC,CASNEGTSSETQYF,TRBJ2-5,TRBD2,TRBV2,.
TGTGCCAGCAGTCGACGGGACACCGGGGAGCTGTTTTTT,CASSRRDTGELFF,TRBJ2-2,.,TRBV5-4,few
TGTGCCAGCAGCCTCGCGGTAGCGGGAGAAGAGACCCAGTACTTC,CASSLAVAGEETQYF,TRBJ2-5,TRBD2,TRBV5-5,few
TGTGCCAGCAGTACCCCGGGACAGCCCTATCGGCAGTACTTC,CASSTPGQPYRQYF,TRBJ2-7,TRBD1,TRBV6-5,few
TGTGCCACCAGCAGGGGGACAGGGGGGAGCACAGATACGCAGTATTTT,CATSRGTGGSTDTQYF,TRBJ2-3,TRBD1,TRBV15,few
TGTGCCAGCAGCTTGTCCAGGGCTTCCTACGAGCAGTACTTC,CASSLSRASYEQYF,TRBJ2-7,.,TRBV7-6,.
TGTGCCAGCAGTTCGGGGGGCCTCGGTTCGGAGCAGTACTTC,CASSSGGLGSEQYF,TRBJ2-7,.,TRBV6-6,few
TGCGCCAGCAGATTTGCGCAGAGGGTAGAGACCCAGTACTTC,CASRFAQRVETQYF,TRBJ2-5,.,TRBV5-1,.
TGTGCCAGCTCACCCGCGGGACTAGCGGGAGACAAAGGGTTATACGAGCAGTACTTC,CASSPAGLAGDKGLYEQYF,TRBJ2-7,TRBD2,TRBV18,.
TGTGCCAGCAGCCCCACCGGGGATTTTCAAGAGACCCAGTACTTC,CASSPTGDFQETQYF,TRBJ2-5,.,TRBV7-9,.
TGTGCCAGCTCACGGAACAGGGATCGGGATGGCTACACCTTC,CASSRNRDRDGYTF,TRBJ1-2,.,TRBV18,.
TGTGCCAGCAGCGTCGCCTTGGGACAGGGGTATGGGGCCAACGTCCTGACTTTC,CASSVALGQGYGANVLTF,TRBJ2-6,TRBD1,TRBV9,.
TGTGCCAGCAGCCAAGGACCCGGGACTAGGGTACGCGAGCAGTACTTC,CASSQGPGTRVREQYF,TRBJ2-7,TRBD2,TRBV4-2,.
TGTGCCAGCAGGAACAGCGGGACTACCTACGAGCAGTACTTC,CASRNSGTTYEQYF,TRBJ2-7,TRBD2,TRBV2,.
TGTGCCAGCAGCCAAGGCCTCGCCACTAGCGGGGACCCCTACGAGCAGTACTTC,CASSQGLATSGDPYEQYF,TRBJ2-7,TRBD2,TRBV4-2,few
TGTGCCAGCAGCTTAGGCGGAAAGGGGTACGAGCAGTACTTC,CASSLGGKGYEQYF,TRBJ2-7,.,TRBV7-2,few